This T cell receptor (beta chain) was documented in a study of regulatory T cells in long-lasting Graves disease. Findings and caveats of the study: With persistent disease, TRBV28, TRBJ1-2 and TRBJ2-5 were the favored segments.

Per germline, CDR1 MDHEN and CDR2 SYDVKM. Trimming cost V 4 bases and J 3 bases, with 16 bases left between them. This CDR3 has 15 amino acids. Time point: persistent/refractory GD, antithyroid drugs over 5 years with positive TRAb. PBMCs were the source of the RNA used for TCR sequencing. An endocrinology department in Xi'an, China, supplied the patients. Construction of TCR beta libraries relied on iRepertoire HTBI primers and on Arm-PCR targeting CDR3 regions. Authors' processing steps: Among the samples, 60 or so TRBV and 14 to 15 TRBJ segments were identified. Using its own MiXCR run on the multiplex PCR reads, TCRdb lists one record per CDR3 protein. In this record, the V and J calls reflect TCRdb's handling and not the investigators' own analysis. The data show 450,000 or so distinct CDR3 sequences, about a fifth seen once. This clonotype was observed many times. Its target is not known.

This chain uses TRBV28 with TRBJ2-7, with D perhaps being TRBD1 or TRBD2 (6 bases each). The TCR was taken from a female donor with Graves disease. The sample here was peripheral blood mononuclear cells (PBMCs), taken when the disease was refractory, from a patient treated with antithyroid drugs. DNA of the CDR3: TGTGCCAGCAGTTCACCGGGTGGGGGGCTCTACGAGCAGTACTTC. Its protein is CASSSPGGGLYEQYF. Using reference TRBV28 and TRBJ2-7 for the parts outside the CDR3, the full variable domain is DVKVTQSSRYLVKRTGEKVFLECVQDMDHENMFWYRQDPGLGLRLIYFSYDVKMKEKGDIPEGYSVSREKKERFSLILESASTNQTSMYLCASSSPGGGLYEQYFGPGTRLTVT.